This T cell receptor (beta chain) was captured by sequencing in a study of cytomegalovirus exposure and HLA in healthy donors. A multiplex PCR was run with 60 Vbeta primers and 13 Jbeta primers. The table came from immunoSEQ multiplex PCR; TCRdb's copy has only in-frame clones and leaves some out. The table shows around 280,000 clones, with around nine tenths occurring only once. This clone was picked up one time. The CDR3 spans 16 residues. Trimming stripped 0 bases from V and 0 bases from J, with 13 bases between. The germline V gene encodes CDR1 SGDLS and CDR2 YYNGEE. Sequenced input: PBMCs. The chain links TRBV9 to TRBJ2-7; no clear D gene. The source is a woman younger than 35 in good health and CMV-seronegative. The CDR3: CASSVVLRISSYEQYF. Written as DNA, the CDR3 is TGTGCCAGCAGCGTAGTACTCAGGATAAGCTCCTACGAGCAGTACTTC. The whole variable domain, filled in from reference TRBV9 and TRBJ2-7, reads DSGVTQTPKHLITATGQRVTLRCSPRSGDLSVYWYQQSLDQGLQFLIQYYNGEERAKGNILERFSAQQFPDLHSELNLSSLELGDSALYFCASSVVLRISSYEQYFGPGTRLTVT.